The T cell receptor beta chain described here comes from a study of identical twins. In this sample, this clonotype turned up a few times. TCRdb reprocessed the 5' RACE reads with MiXCR, giving one entry per CDR3 protein. The sample shows 300,000 to 400,000 distinct CDR3 sequences, approximately 13% of them seen only once. V was pared by 0 bases and J by 8 bases, with 12 bases of the junction left unmatched. The CDR3 runs 15 residues. The germline gives CDR1 SQVTM, CDR2 ANQGSEA. The sample was also reused in another study, on yellow fever vaccine responses in identical twins.

This sequence was found in a woman aged 18-29 years in good health. Specimen: CD8+ T cells sorted from blood. The chain combines TRBV29-1 with TRBJ2-7, with TRBD2 matching over 8 bases. DNA for the CDR3: TGCAGCGTTGAAGATCGGGAGGGAATCCAAATGAAGCAGTACTTC. This codes for CSVEDREGIQMKQYF.